The clone carrying this T cell receptor (beta chain) was counted a single time. TCR sequencing used cDNA made by reverse transcription of extracted RNA. Measured with immunoSEQ multiplex PCR; TCRdb has only the in-frame clones, and not every one. The sample lists under 300,000 clones; around 64% were seen once. The data belong to a study of CD8+ T cells in alopecia areata. CDR3 size: 14 residues. The germline gives CDR1 SQVTM, CDR2 ANQGSEA. V was cut by 8 bases and J by 4 bases, with 20 bases left in between. The treatment: oral pan-JAK inhibitor, 5-10 mg twice daily. V gene TRBV29-1 combines with J gene TRBJ2-5, with D perhaps TRBD2 (6 bases). The clonotype comes from a human donor with alopecia areata. Sequenced here: CD4+ T cells sorted from blood, sampled at week 52, from a patient treated with tofacitinib. CDR3 sequence: CSTTGTSARETQYF. The CDR3 bases are TGCAGCACAACCGGGACTTCCGCGCGAGAGACCCAGTACTTC.